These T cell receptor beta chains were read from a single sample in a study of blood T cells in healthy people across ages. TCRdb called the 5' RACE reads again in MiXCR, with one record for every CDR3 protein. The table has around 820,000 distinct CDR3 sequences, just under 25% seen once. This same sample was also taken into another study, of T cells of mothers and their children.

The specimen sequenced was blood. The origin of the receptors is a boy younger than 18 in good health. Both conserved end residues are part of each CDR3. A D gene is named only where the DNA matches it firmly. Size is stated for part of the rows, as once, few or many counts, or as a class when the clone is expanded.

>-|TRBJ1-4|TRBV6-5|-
TGTGCCAGCACTCGGGGATCTAATGAAAAACTGTTTTTT
CASTRGSNEKLFF
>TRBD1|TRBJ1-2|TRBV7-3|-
TGTGCCAGCAGCGCTGGGGGGGGACAGTCCTATGGCTACACCTTC
CASSAGGGQSYGYTF
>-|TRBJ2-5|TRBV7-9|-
TGTGCCAGCAGCTCCCGCCGTCCCGATCTGAGGGAGACCCAGTACTTC
CASSSRRPDLRETQYF
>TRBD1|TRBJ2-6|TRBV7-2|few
TGTGCCAGCAGCCTCCACAGGGGATGGAGCTCTGGGGCCAACGTCCTGACTTTC
CASSLHRGWSSGANVLTF
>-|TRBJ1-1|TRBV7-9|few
TGTGCCAGCAGCTGGGGCACCAACACTGAAGCTTTCTTT
CASSWGTNTEAFF
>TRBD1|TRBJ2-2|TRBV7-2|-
TGTGCCAGCAGCTTAGAGGGCAGGGGGAGCACCGGGGAGCTGTTTTTT
CASSLEGRGSTGELFF
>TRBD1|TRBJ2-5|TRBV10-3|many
TGTGCCATCAGTACCGGGACAGGGGTTTATGAGACCCAGTACTTC
CAISTGTGVYETQYF
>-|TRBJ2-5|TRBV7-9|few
TGTGCCAGCAGCTTAGGAAGGGTCCGCGAAGAGACCCAGTACTTC
CASSLGRVREETQYF
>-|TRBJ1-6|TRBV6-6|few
TGTGCCAGCAGGACACAGGGAGGACCCCTCCACTTT
CASRTQGGPLHF
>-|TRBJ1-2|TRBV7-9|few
TGTGCCAGCAGCCTCATTAGTTCTACTCCCTATGGCTACACCTTC
CASSLISSTPYGYTF
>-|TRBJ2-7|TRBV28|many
TGTGCCAGCAGGGGTTCCGGCTCCTACGAGCAGTACTTC
CASRGSGSYEQYF
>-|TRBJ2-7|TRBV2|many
TGTGCCAGCAGTGAGATCGGCAGCCTCTCCTACGAGCAGTACTTC
CASSEIGSLSYEQYF
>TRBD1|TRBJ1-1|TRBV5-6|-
TGTGCCAGCAGCTTGGGACCCGTCTGGCAGGGGGCCGGCACTGAAGCTTTCTTT
CASSLGPVWQGAGTEAFF
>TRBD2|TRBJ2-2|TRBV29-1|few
TGCAGCGTTGGGGGAGGGATGGCCGGGGAGCTGTTTTTT
CSVGGGMAGELFF
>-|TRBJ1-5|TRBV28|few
TGTGCCAGCACCGGACAGACGCTCAATCAGCCCCAGCATTTT
CASTGQTLNQPQHF
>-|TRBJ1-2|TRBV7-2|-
TGTGCCAGCAGGCTTCTCGGGTTAGAGGGCTACACCTTC
CASRLLGLEGYTF
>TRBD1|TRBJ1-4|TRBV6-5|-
TGTGCCAGCAGTCCGACGCAGGGGGGAAAACTGTTTTTT
CASSPTQGGKLFF
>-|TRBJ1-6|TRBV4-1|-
TGCGCCAGCAGCCCCCCCGGACAACTCCTCACCCTCCACTTT
CASSPPGQLLTLHF
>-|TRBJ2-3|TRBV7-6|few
TGTGCCAGCAGCTTAACAGAAGCCCCCGCTTTGGGAGATACGCAGTATTTT
CASSLTEAPALGDTQYF
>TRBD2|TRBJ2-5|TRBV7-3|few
TGTGCCAGCAGCCATGGGACTAGCGGGGGAGAGACCCAGTACTTC
CASSHGTSGGETQYF
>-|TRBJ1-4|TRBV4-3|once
TGCGCCAGCAGCCAAGAACCCCCAAGGTCAGGGACCCTATTTGGAAAACTGTTTTTT
CASSQEPPRSGTLFGKLFF
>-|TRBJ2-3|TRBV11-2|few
TGTGCCAGCAGCTTAAACCGGGACTCAGATACGCAGTATTTT
CASSLNRDSDTQYF
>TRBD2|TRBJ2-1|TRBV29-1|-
TGCAGCGGACGTGTAGCGGGGGGTCCCAATGAGCAGTTCTTC
CSGRVAGGPNEQFF
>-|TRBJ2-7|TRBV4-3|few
TGCGCCAGCAGCCAAGAGTCAGGGTACGAGCAGTACTTC
CASSQESGYEQYF
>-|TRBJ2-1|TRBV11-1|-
TGTGCCAGCAGCTTTGGTAGCAGCAATGAGCAGTTCTTC
CASSFGSSNEQFF
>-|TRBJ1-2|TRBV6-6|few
TGTGCCAGCAGTCGTGGGGGGATTTACACCTTC
CASSRGGIYTF
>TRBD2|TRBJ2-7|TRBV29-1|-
TGCAGCGCTGGGGGGGGGATAGAAATCGGAGTCTACGAGCAGTACTTC
CSAGGGIEIGVYEQYF
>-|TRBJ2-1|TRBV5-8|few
TGTGCCAGCAGCTTGCAGTGGCCCAATGAGCAGTTCTTC
CASSLQWPNEQFF